This note documents a single T cell receptor beta chain sequence. This sample is part of a study of blood T cell repertoires in COVID-19. Study context: Sample material is recorded as cDNA or gDNA derived from T cells, B-cell-depleted T cells, or PBMCs.

Data came from immunoSEQ multiplex PCR; TCRdb stores just in-frame clones and leaves some out. The table lists more than 150,000 clones, 86% of them singletons. The CDR3 covers 16 residues. Germline V gene lookup returns CDR1 MNHEY and CDR2 SVGAGI. V was clipped by 3 bases and J by 5 bases; unmatched bases: 9. This rearrangement joins TRBV6-5 to TRBJ2-7; 11 bases align to TRBD2. Sample: peripheral blood. This TCR was sampled from a man aged 50 or older with active or convalescent COVID-19. The CDR3 DNA follows: TGTGCCAGCAGTTATTCACTAGCGGGGGTAATCGACGAGCAGTACTTC. It translates to CASSYSLAGVIDEQYF.